This T cell receptor beta chain was profiled in a study of blood T cell repertoires in COVID-19. Study as a whole: Samples of COVID-19 (acute and convalescent) were obtained from the United States, Italy and Spain. PBMCs, B-cell-depleted T cells, or T cells were the source of the cDNA or gDNA that made up the material.

Method: immunoSEQ multiplex PCR; TCRdb's copy keeps in-frame clones and lacks some. The sample shows roughly 120,000 clones, more than 65% of them seen only once. With 3 bases clipped from V and 2 bases from J, the junction kept 3 bases outside the gene matches. This CDR3 region has 16 residues. Germline assignment: CDR1 ENHRY and CDR2 SYGVKD. What was sequenced was peripheral blood. The receptor was derived from an elderly woman with acute or convalescent COVID-19. This chain joins TRBV10-3 and TRBJ2-3, with 12 bases identical to TRBD2. The CDR3 nucleotides are TGTGCCATCAGTGATTCTAGCGGGGGGGTCACAGATACGCAGTATTTT. Amino acid sequence: CAISDSSGGVTDTQYF.